The 9 T cell receptor beta chains below all came from one sample that was sequenced in a study of OX40 agonist ivuxolimab in advanced cancers. Using immunoSEQ multiplex PCR, the repertoire was profiled, and TCRdb retains in-frame clones only, with some absent. The data show 20,000 to 25,000 clones, with 88% seen just once and approximately 11% held by the top ten. The sequenced sample was CD4+ or CD8+ T cells sorted from blood, obtained in a trial of the OX40 agonist ivuxolimab. These receptors all stem from an adult with an advanced solid tumor such as melanoma, head and neck, liver or kidney cancer.

This chain links TRBV28 with TRBJ2-1; 10 nucleotides agree with TRBD2. The CDR3 loop spans 11 amino acids. V was clipped by 8 bases and J by 10 bases; unmatched bases: 2. Germline V gene lookup returns CDR1 MDHEN and CDR2 SYDVKM. CDR3 loop: CASLGLAEQFF. The CDR3 nucleotides are TGTGCCAGCTTGGGACTAGCGGAGCAGTTCTTC.

The V and J genes are TRBV4-1 and TRBJ2-1, with 8 bases aligning to TRBD2. Trimming took 4 bases from V and 0 from J; bases not matched to a gene: 2. Germline CDR1 and CDR2: MGHRA and YSYEKL. The CDR3 has 15 amino acids. The chain's CDR3 is CASSLAGSSYNEQFF. CDR3 nucleotides: TGCGCCAGCAGCCTAGCGGGGAGCTCCTACAATGAGCAGTTCTTC.

The chain combines TRBV5-8 with TRBJ1-6; maybe TRBD1 (6 bases). Germline-derived CDR1 and CDR2 are SGHTS and YDEGEE. The CDR3 is 17 residues long. Trimming left V 1 base short and J 5 bases short, with 16 bases between. DNA of the CDR3: TGTGCCAGCAGCTTGCTCCTTCCGACAGGAAATAATTCACCCCTCCACTTT. Translated, it gives CASSLLLPTGNNSPLHF.

V gene TRBV6-5 combines with J gene TRBJ2-7; 9 positions agree with TRBD1. In germline, CDR1 is MNHEY, CDR2 SVGAGI. CDR3 length equals 14 residues. The ends lost 5 bases at V and 4 bases at J; junction bases unmatched: 6. CDR3 amino acids: CASSARQGVYEQYF. The DNA of the CDR3 is TGTGCCAGCAGTGCTAGACAGGGGGTTTACGAGCAGTACTTC.

The chain combines TRBV2 with TRBJ2-5, with a tentative D call TRBD1 (6 bases). Looked up from germline, CDR1 is SNHLY and CDR2 is FYNNEI. The CDR3 contains 15 residues. The germline V and J ends were trimmed by 8 bases and 4 bases, with 20 bases remaining between them. The CDR3 DNA is TGTGCCAGCCCTCTTAAGGGCCAGGGGCGAGAGACCCAGTACTTC. It yields the protein CASPLKGQGRETQYF.

The chain links TRBV18 to TRBJ2-3; D unclear. The germline gives CDR1 KGHSH, CDR2 LQKENI. V shed 5 bases and J shed 0 bases, with 6 bases lying between them. The CDR3 has 13 amino acids. CDR3 coding DNA: TGTGCCAGCTCATTGTCTAGCACAGATACGCAGTATTTT. The encoded protein is CASSLSSTDTQYF.

The rearrangement links TRBV27 to TRBJ2-1; no reliable D call. Germline-derived CDR1 and CDR2 are MNHEY and SMNVEV (reference sequence). This CDR3 has 16 residues. The ends were cut back, 4 bases at V and 0 bases at J, with 13 bases in the middle. The CDR3 here is CASSSWFSTSYNEQFF. The CDR3 DNA is TGTGCCAGCAGTTCCTGGTTCAGCACCTCCTACAATGAGCAGTTCTTC.

The V call is TRBV4-1, the J call TRBJ2-7; TRBD2 might be the D (5 bases). The V and J ends lost 1 base and 5 bases respectively, with 15 bases between them. The CDR3 contains 15 residues. CDR1 and CDR2 (germline): MGHRA, YSYEKL. The CDR3, as DNA: TGCGCCAGCAGCCAAGTTGCGGAGGCCGGGGACGAGCAGTACTTC. It is translated as CASSQVAEAGDEQYF.

DNA of the CDR3: TGTGCCATCAGGGGCCGCTATGGCTACACCTTC. It encodes CAIRGRYGYTF. The genes are TRBV10-3 and TRBJ1-2; no clear D gene. The CDR3 extends over 11 amino acids. V lost 6 bases, J lost 4 bases, and 6 bases lay in between. Germline-derived CDR1 and CDR2 are ENHRY and SYGVKD.